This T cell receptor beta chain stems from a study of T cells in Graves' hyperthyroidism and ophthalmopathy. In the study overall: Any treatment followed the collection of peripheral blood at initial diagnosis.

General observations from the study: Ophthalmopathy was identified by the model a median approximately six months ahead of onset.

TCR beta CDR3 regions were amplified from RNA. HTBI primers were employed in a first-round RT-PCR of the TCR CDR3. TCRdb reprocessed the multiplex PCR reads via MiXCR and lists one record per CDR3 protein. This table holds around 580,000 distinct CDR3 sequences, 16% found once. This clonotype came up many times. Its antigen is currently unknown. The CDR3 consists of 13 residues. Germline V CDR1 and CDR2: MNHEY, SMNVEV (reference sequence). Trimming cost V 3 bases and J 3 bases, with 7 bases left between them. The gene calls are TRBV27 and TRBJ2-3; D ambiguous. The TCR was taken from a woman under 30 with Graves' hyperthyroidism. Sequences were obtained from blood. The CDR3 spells CASSFSGTDTQYF. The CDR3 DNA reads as TGTGCCAGCAGTTTTTCCGGAACAGATACGCAGTATTTT.